This T cell receptor beta chain was identified in a study of blood T cells in healthy people across ages. Then a second PCR, running about 6 to 11 cycles, was carried out with a sample-barcoded 5' primer and a J-beta primer mix. TCRdb redid the calling of the 5' RACE reads with MiXCR, one entry per CDR3 protein. The table records 1.5 million to 2 million distinct CDR3 sequences, just under 50% of them present only once. Germline lookup yields CDR1 MNHNY and CDR2 SVGAGI (reference sequence). This CDR3 has 13 residues. Trimming pared 2 bases from V and 2 bases from J, leaving 7 bases between. The receptor was derived from a woman aged 40 to 50 in good health. Sequenced input: blood. This chain connects TRBV6-6 to TRBJ2-7, with D uncertain. CDR3 in amino acids: CASSYLQAYEQYF. The CDR3 DNA is TGTGCCAGCAGTTACCTTCAGGCCTACGAGCAGTACTTC.